This T cell receptor (beta chain) was sequenced in a study of T cell responses to AZD1222 COVID-19 vaccine. Points from the study as a whole: Spike regions recognized by vaccine-associated CD4 TCRs spanned the protein, led by 160-218 and 743-854.

The repertoire was sequenced with immunoSEQ multiplex PCR; TCRdb's copy has only in-frame clones and lacks some. In the table there are about 100,000 clones, 90% of which are singletons. This clone has just a few counts. Antigen: not known. Other DNA sequences in this specimen translate into the identical CDR3. This CDR3 has 12 amino acids. V lost 8 bases, J lost 2 bases, and 0 bases stayed unmatched. Germline V gives CDR1 MDHEN, CDR2 SYDVKM. J is TRBJ1-5 and V is TRBV28; 7 bases fit TRBD1. The clonotype was recovered from an adult in good health. The starting material was peripheral blood, obtained on day 0 of AZD1222 vaccination. The CDR3 region has the DNA TGTGCCAGCGGGACAGGCAATCAGCCCCAGCATTTT. Translated, it gives CASGTGNQPQHF.